The next 13 T cell receptor beta chains were all read from a single sample in a study of OX40 agonist ivuxolimab in advanced cancers. Using immunoSEQ multiplex PCR, the repertoire was profiled, and TCRdb retains in-frame clones only, with some absent. The profile shows 34,000 or so clones, around 81% of them singletons. The material sequenced was CD4+ or CD8+ T cells sorted from blood, taken in a trial of the OX40 agonist ivuxolimab. Receptors were obtained from an adult with an advanced solid tumor such as melanoma, head and neck, liver or kidney cancer.

This sequence joins TRBV5-1 and TRBJ2-3; D gene ambiguous. V was pared by 0 bases and J by 8 bases, with 7 bases between. The CDR3 is 12 amino acids. Germline assignment: CDR1 SGHRS and CDR2 YFSETQ. CDR3 bases: TGCGCCAGCAGCTTGGATCAACCTACGCAGTATTTT. Translating it yields CASSLDQPTQYF. The complete variable domain, with remaining parts taken from reference TRBV5-1 and TRBJ2-3, reads KAGVTQTPRYLIKTRGQQVTLSCSPISGHRSVSWYQQTPGQGLQFLFEYFSETQRNKGNFPGRFSGRQFSNSRSEMNVSTLELGDSALYLCASSLDQPTQYFGPGTRLTVL.

The rearrangement links TRBV27 to TRBJ1-1; no clear D gene. CDR1 and CDR2 from the germline V gene are MNHEY and SMNVEV (reference sequence). V was pared by 6 bases and J by 1 base, with 9 bases between. CDR3 size: 13 residues. This chain's CDR3 is CASSQQPNTEAFF. The CDR3 DNA reads TGTGCCAGCAGCCAACAGCCGAACACTGAAGCTTTCTTT.

This chain joins TRBV6-5 and TRBJ2-1; D remains unclear. CDR1 and CDR2 (germline): MNHEY, SVGAGI. V lost 7 bases to trimming and J lost 0 bases, with 10 bases between them. This CDR3 contains 14 residues. CDR3 in DNA: TGTGCCAGCACCGACATCAGCTCCTACAATGAGCAGTTCTTC. It specifies CASTDISSYNEQFF.

The genes are TRBV6-6 and TRBJ2-7, with TRBD1 identical over 8 bases. In germline, CDR1 is MNHNY, CDR2 SVGAGI (reference sequence). This CDR3 has 14 residues. V lost 6 bases and J lost 2; bases outside the gene matches: 6. The CDR3 DNA is TGTGCCAGCAGACCCACAGGGGGAACCTACGAGCAGTACTTC. Translation gives CASRPTGGTYEQYF.

This chain uses TRBV5-1 with TRBJ1-1; D remains unclear. Trimming pared 0 bases from V and 5 bases from J, leaving 11 bases between. Per germline, CDR1 SGHRS and CDR2 YFSETQ. The length of the CDR3 is 14 residues. As DNA, the CDR3 is TGCGCCAGCAGCTTGGGGGCGGGAGGGACTGAAGCTTTCTTT. Translation: CASSLGAGGTEAFF.

The chain recombines TRBV21-1 with TRBJ1-4; TRBD1, the D gene given by the table, was not confirmed from the DNA. TRBV21-1 is deemed a pseudogene. CDR3 length: 13 residues. The CDR3, as DNA: TGTGCCAGCAGCAGACGACAGGGGGAAAAACTGTTTTTT. Translation gives CASSRRQGEKLFF.

This chain connects TRBV5-1 to TRBJ1-2, with TRBD1 matching over 9 bases. Per the germline V gene, CDR1 is SGHRS and CDR2 is YFSETQ. CDR3 length equals 13 residues. Germline trimming cut 7 bases from V and 6 bases from J; bases unmatched to any gene: 7. The chain's CDR3 is CASGYGTGNGYTF. The CDR3 nucleotides are TGCGCCAGCGGTTACGGGACAGGGAATGGCTACACCTTC.

The V gene is TRBV18, the J gene TRBJ2-7; D is possibly TRBD1 or TRBD2 (5 bases each). Germline assignment: CDR1 KGHSH and CDR2 LQKENI. The CDR3 is made up of 14 amino acids. Trimming left V 6 bases short and J 2 bases short, with 14 bases between. Here the CDR3 reads CASSPGQEPYEQYF. CDR3 sequence (DNA): TGTGCCAGCTCCCCGGGGCAGGAGCCCTACGAGCAGTACTTC.

V usage is TRBV18 and J usage is TRBJ2-5; D ambiguous. CDR3 length: 14 residues. V was trimmed by 3 bases and J by 1 base, leaving 9 bases between them. Germline V CDR1 and CDR2: KGHSH, LQKENI. The CDR3 DNA reads TGTGCCAGCTCACCGTCCAGTCCCCAAGAGACCCAGTACTTC. Amino acids: CASSPSSPQETQYF.

The rearrangement joins TRBV4-2 to TRBJ1-2, with D possibly TRBD1 on 5 matching bases. Looked up from germline, CDR1 is LGHNA and CDR2 is YNFKEQ. V was trimmed by 2 bases and J by 3 bases, leaving 13 bases between them. The CDR3 runs 15 residues. Here the CDR3 DNA reads TGTGCCAGCAGCCAAATGGGGGGTGAAGACTATGGCTACACCTTC. Protein: CASSQMGGEDYGYTF.

J is TRBJ2-2 and V is TRBV28, with D perhaps TRBD2 (6 bases). V was shortened by 1 base and J by 4 bases, with 7 bases between the two germline ends. Germline CDR1 reads MDHEN; CDR2 reads SYDVKM. The CDR3 is 14 residues long. The DNA for the CDR3 is TGTGCCAGCAGTTTATCCGGGGGCACCGGGGAGCTGTTTTTT. This sequence encodes CASSLSGGTGELFF.

The chain couples TRBV7-2 to TRBJ2-7; D may correspond to TRBD1 or TRBD2 (5 bases each). Germline values: CDR1 SGHTA, CDR2 FQGNSA. V gave up 1 base and J gave up 5 bases, with 12 bases separating them. This CDR3 is 14 amino acids long. This chain's CDR3 is CASSLGPSGHEQYF. CDR3 DNA sequence: TGTGCCAGCAGCTTAGGCCCCTCGGGGCACGAGCAGTACTTC.

This clone was seen only a few times. The germline gene is not matched at one end of the junction; a read error may be the cause. This chain connects TRBV7-7 to TRBJ2-1, with D possibly called TRBD1 or TRBD2 (5 bases each). From germline, CDR1 is SSHAT and CDR2 FNYEAQ (reference sequence). This CDR3 comprises 12 residues. The CDR3 loop is CASSLAGGEQFF. CDR3 nucleotides: TGTGCTAGCAGCTTAGCTGGGGGTGAGCAGTTCTTC.